The TCR beta chain described here comes from a study of cytomegalovirus exposure and HLA in healthy donors. Study-wide results and limits: As confirmed in vitro, a few CMV-associated chains were specific for CMV antigens. TCR beta V segments were, for the most part, productive about 87% or about 30% of the time in an earlier analysis. Only CMV serostatus was available as immune exposure information. A classifier reportedly called cytomegalovirus status with high sensitivity and specificity.

Concerning this clone: The antigen remains unidentified.

The study ran its PCR with 60 Vbeta and 13 Jbeta primers. Profiling relied on immunoSEQ multiplex PCR, and the TCRdb table lists in-frame clones only, not all of them. Its table records fewer than 250,000 clones. Germline V gene sequence: CDR1 MNHEY, CDR2 SVGAGI. CDR3 length: 15 amino acids. The genes are TRBV6-5 and TRBJ2-5; unclear D gene. The tail of the sequence fits TRBJ2-7 better, so the J call may be wrong. The sample consisted of PBMCs. This sequence originates from a woman aged 25-40 years in good health and CMV-seropositive. CDR3 sequence (DNA): TGTGCCAGCAGTTACTCGAGTCATAACGACTACGAGCAGTACTTC. It codes for CASSYSSHNDYEQYF.